The 29 T cell receptor beta chains presented below share a single source sample, sequenced in a study of CD8 T cells in ankylosing spondylitis. TCRdb passed the 5' RACE reads through MiXCR, listing each CDR3 protein once. The profile shows roughly 190,000 distinct CDR3 sequences, 9.5% to 15% of them singletons. The specimen was blood, either unsorted or a sorted T cell fraction (not recorded which). These receptors all stem from a male donor with ankylosing spondylitis or in good health (not recorded which).

V usage is TRBV5-1 and J usage is TRBJ2-2; the D is unclear. Trimming pared 1 base from V and 6 bases from J, leaving 7 bases between. The CDR3 consists of 13 residues. Germline V lookup: CDR1 SGHRS, CDR2 YFSETQ. In DNA, the CDR3 is TGCGCCAGCAGCTTGAGAGCGTCCGGGGAGCTGTTTTTT. The encoded protein is CASSLRASGELFF.

This clonotype was counted between two and nine times. This chain connects TRBV4-1 to TRBJ2-7; the D gene could be TRBD1 or TRBD2 (5 bases each). The CDR3 totals 15 residues. Between the trimmed V and J ends, which lost 5 bases and 5 bases, there was a span of 19 bases. Per germline, CDR1 MGHRA and CDR2 YSYEKL. The CDR3 spells CASSLEFGRGDEQYF. The DNA of the CDR3 is TGCGCCAGCAGCTTAGAATTTGGACGGGGCGACGAGCAGTACTTC.

The gene calls are TRBV19 and TRBJ2-2, with 7 bases lining up with TRBD2. V dropped 5 bases and J dropped 6; count of bases not matched to a gene: 3. This CDR3 is 13 amino acids long. CDR1 is LNHDA, CDR2 SQIVND, per germline (reference sequence). This CDR3 is CASSSRGAGELFF. Written as DNA, the CDR3 is TGTGCCAGTAGTTCCCGGGGGGCCGGGGAGCTGTTTTTT. Full variable domain (remainder filled in from reference TRBV19 and TRBJ2-2): DGGITQSPKYLFRKEGQNVTLSCEQNLNHDAMYWYRQDPGQGLRLIYYSQIVNDFQKGDIAEGYSVSREKKESFPLTVTSAQKNPTAFYLCASSSRGAGELFFGEGSRLTVL.

This clonotype was counted only a few times. V is TRBV7-9 and J is TRBJ2-7, with 9 bases fitting TRBD2. The CDR3 is 17 residues long. Germline-derived CDR1 and CDR2 are SEHNR and FQNEAQ (reference sequence). Trimming cost V 1 base and J 2 bases; bases outside gene matches: 9. The DNA of the CDR3 is TGTGCCAGCAGCTTAGGTCTCGGCGGGAGGGATCCCTACGAGCAGTACTTC. Protein product: CASSLGLGGRDPYEQYF.

The chain carries TRBV15 and TRBJ2-5; possibly TRBD1 for D (6 bases). Germline values: CDR1 LNHNV, CDR2 YYDKDF (reference sequence). The CDR3 totals 12 residues. Deletions cut 11 bases from V and 5 bases from J, with 15 bases between. The CDR3 here is CALGTRGETQYF. The CDR3 DNA reads as TGTGCCCTCGGAACGAGGGGGGAGACCCAGTACTTC.

This clonotype has just a few counts. The V and J genes are TRBV6-4 and TRBJ2-2; D remains unclear. CDR1 MRHNA and CDR2 SNTAGT come from the germline V gene. With 0 bases removed from V and 1 base from J, the gap between germline ends came to 6 bases. CDR3 length equals 15 residues. The CDR3 loop reads CASSDSQQNTGELFF. CDR3 in DNA: TGTGCCAGCAGTGACTCCCAACAGAACACCGGGGAGCTGTTTTTT.

This sequence joins TRBV7-8 and TRBJ2-7, with 8 positions matching TRBD2. This CDR3 is 15 amino acids long. J gave up 4 bases and V 5 bases, and 10 bases lay outside the gene matches. Germline CDR1 SGHVS, CDR2 FQNEAQ. The CDR3 DNA is TGTGCCAGCAGCCACCCCACTAGCGGCCTTTACGAGCAGTACTTC. The encoded protein is CASSHPTSGLYEQYF.

This chain's CDR3 is CASSPYGTSLNEQFF. The CDR3 region has the DNA TGCGCCAGCAGCCCTTACGGGACTAGCTTAAATGAGCAGTTCTTC. The chain carries TRBV4-1 and TRBJ2-1; 9 bases match TRBD2. This CDR3 spans 15 amino acids. Germline CDR1 and CDR2: MGHRA and YSYEKL. V lost 4 bases and J lost 7; bases outside the gene matches: 8.

V and J are TRBV11-2 and TRBJ2-1; D uncertain. Trimming shortened V by 5 bases and J by 5 bases, and 13 bases separated the two germline ends. Germline lookup yields CDR1 SGHAT and CDR2 FQNNGV. The CDR3 extends over 14 amino acids. CDR3 sequence (DNA): TGTGCCAGCAGCCCCAACACCCGGGACAATGAGCAGTTCTTC. Amino acids: CASSPNTRDNEQFF. Supplemented by reference TRBV11-2 and TRBJ2-1, the full variable domain reads EAGVAQSPRYKIIEKRQSVAFWCNPISGHATLYWYQQILGQGPKLLIQFQNNGVVDDSQLPKDRFSAERLKGVDSTLKIQPAKLEDSAVYLCASSPNTRDNEQFFGPGTRLTVL.

V gene TRBV6-2 or TRBV6-3 combines with J gene TRBJ2-5; 10 bases are shared with TRBD2. The V gene end was trimmed by 1 base and the J gene end by 1 base; junction bases not matched to a gene: 15. The CDR3 totals 20 residues. From germline, CDR1 is MNHEY and CDR2 SVGEGT. The CDR3 DNA reads TGTGCCAGCAGTTACTTCCTAGATACTAGCGGGGTTTTCGGCCAAGAGACCCAGTACTTC. Translated: CASSYFLDTSGVFGQETQYF.

This clonotype was recorded at least ten times. The chain is built from TRBV30 and TRBJ1-2; a weak D match, TRBD1 (6 bases). Germline V CDR1 and CDR2: GTSNPN, SVGIG (reference sequence). The CDR3 is made up of 14 amino acids. Trimming took off 8 bases at V and 1 base at J, with 17 bases between the two ends. CDR3 in DNA: TGTGCCGGAGATACAGGGAGTTATAACTATGGCTACACCTTC. Translation: CAGDTGSYNYGYTF. Using reference TRBV30 and TRBJ1-2 for the parts outside the CDR3, the full variable domain is SQTIHQWPATLVQPVGSPLSLECTVEGTSNPNLYWYRQAAGRGLQLLFYSVGIGQISSEVPQNLSASRPQDRQFILSSKKLLLSDSGFYLCAGDTGSYNYGYTFGSGTRLTVV.

This clonotype was seen at least ten times. The rearrangement uses TRBV6-2 or TRBV6-3 and TRBJ2-5; 10 positions match TRBD2. J lost 2 bases, V lost 6 bases, and 15 bases had no gene match. In germline, CDR1 is MNHEY, CDR2 SVGEGT. The CDR3 is 18 residues long. As DNA, the CDR3 is TGTGCCAGCAGCGCCCGACGGTGGGCTAGCGGGAGTCAAGAGACCCAGTACTTC. Translated: CASSARRWASGSQETQYF.

The chain is built from TRBV20-1 and TRBJ1-5, with 9 bases fitting TRBD1. The CDR3 has 14 amino acids. Germline CDR1 and CDR2: DFQATT and SNEGSKA (reference sequence). The V gene end was trimmed by 3 bases and the J gene end by 5 bases; junction bases not matched to a gene: 5. The CDR3 sequence is CSARDRGVDQPQHF. The CDR3 region has the DNA TGCAGTGCTAGGGACAGGGGAGTTGATCAGCCCCAGCATTTT.

This clonotype was seen a handful of times. This chain joins TRBV27 and TRBJ1-5; D not resolved. From germline, CDR1 is MNHEY and CDR2 SMNVEV (reference sequence). This CDR3 contains 13 residues. V was trimmed by 0 bases and J by 4 bases, leaving 4 bases between them. The CDR3 spells CASSLSENQPQHF. The CDR3 coding sequence is TGTGCCAGCAGTTTATCTGAGAATCAGCCCCAGCATTTT.

This clonotype appeared a few times. The CDR3, as DNA: TGTGCCAGCAGCGAACGTTACGGAGCCTACGAGCAGTACTTC. Protein product: CASSERYGAYEQYF. The V gene is TRBV7-9, the J gene TRBJ2-7; D remains ambiguous. The length of the CDR3 is 14 residues. The V end lost 5 bases, the J end lost 2 bases, and 13 bases lay between the germline ends. CDR1 and CDR2 from the germline V gene are SEHNR and FQNEAQ (reference sequence). Combining the CDR3 with reference TRBV7-9 and TRBJ2-7 gives the whole variable domain DTGVSQNPRHKITKRGQNVTFRCDPISEHNRLYWYRQTLGQGPEFLTYFQNEAQLEKSRLLSDRFSAERPKGSFSTLEIQRTEQGDSAMYLCASSERYGAYEQYFGPGTRLTVT.

This clonotype has only a few counts. The rearrangement links TRBV5-1 to TRBJ2-2; 8 bases agree with TRBD1. Germline V gene sequence: CDR1 SGHRS, CDR2 YFSETQ. The CDR3 extends over 14 amino acids. V dropped 4 bases and J dropped 5; count of bases not matched to a gene: 4. This CDR3 reads CASSGTGLTGELFF. Written as DNA, the CDR3 is TGCGCCAGCAGCGGGACAGGCCTGACCGGGGAGCTGTTTTTT.

This clonotype was counted between two and nine times. This chain links TRBV14 with TRBJ2-7, with 8 bases that match TRBD2. Germline values: CDR1 SGHDN, CDR2 FVKESK. After removal of 0 bases from V and 5 bases from J, the junction contained 0 bases not matched to a gene. CDR3 length: 13 amino acids. CDR3 residues: CASSQELADEQYF. The CDR3, as DNA: TGTGCCAGCAGCCAAGAACTAGCGGACGAGCAGTACTTC.

Here the CDR3 reads CASSWSVAGELETQYF. In nucleotides, the CDR3 is TGTGCCAGCAGTTGGAGTGTAGCGGGAGAACTTGAGACCCAGTACTTC. The chain uses TRBV12-3 or TRBV12-4 and TRBJ2-5; 9 bases agree with TRBD2. V was clipped by 4 bases and J by 5 bases; unmatched bases: 11. The CDR3 sequence is 16 residues long.

The genes are TRBV7-9 and TRBJ2-3, with unresolved D. This CDR3 has 13 residues. Germline V gene sequence: CDR1 SEHNR, CDR2 FQNEAQ (reference sequence). Trimming pared 3 bases from V and 6 bases from J, leaving 10 bases between. The CDR3 sequence: CASSLSSQDTQYF. As DNA, the CDR3 is TGTGCCAGCAGCTTGAGCTCCCAGGATACGCAGTATTTT. The whole variable domain, remainder taken from reference TRBV7-9 and TRBJ2-3, is DTGVSQNPRHKITKRGQNVTFRCDPISEHNRLYWYRQTLGQGPEFLTYFQNEAQLEKSRLLSDRFSAERPKGSFSTLEIQRTEQGDSAMYLCASSLSSQDTQYFGPGTRLTVL.

J is TRBJ2-1 and V is TRBV20-1, with 8 bases aligning to TRBD2. CDR3 length equals 16 residues. Trimming at V came to 5 bases and at J to 8 bases, leaving 17 bases not matched to a gene. Germline V gene lookup returns CDR1 DFQATT and CDR2 SNEGSKA (reference sequence). CDR3 nucleotides: TGCAGTGCTGACGCCCCAGGGAGCGGGAGCTTGTATGAGCAGTTCTTC. Its protein product is CSADAPGSGSLYEQFF.

The V and J genes are TRBV2 and TRBJ1-4; a possible D gene is TRBD1 (5 bases). Germline V gene data show CDR1 as SNHLY and CDR2 as FYNNEI. The germline V and J ends were trimmed by 2 bases and 13 bases, with 14 bases remaining between them. The CDR3 is made up of 13 amino acids. CDR3 sequence (DNA): TGTGCCAGCAGTGAAACCCCAGGCCAGGGACTGTTTTTT. Protein: CASSETPGQGLFF.

V usage is TRBV12-3 or TRBV12-4 and J usage is TRBJ2-1; 7 bases align to TRBD1. This CDR3 region has 21 residues. V gave up 3 bases and J gave up 4 bases; unmatched junction bases: 24. CDR3 sequence reads: CASSFPPRAQRGGYLYNEQFF. In DNA, the CDR3 is TGTGCCAGCAGTTTCCCCCCCCGGGCTCAACGAGGGGGCTACCTTTACAATGAGCAGTTCTTC.

There are many counts of this clonotype. V gene TRBV27 combines with J gene TRBJ2-3; D is uncertain. This CDR3 is 11 amino acids long. The V and J ends lost 2 bases and 6 bases respectively, with 3 bases between them. Germline V gene data show CDR1 as MNHEY and CDR2 as SMNVEV (reference sequence). This CDR3 reads CASSLGDTQYF. The CDR3 coding sequence is TGTGCCAGCAGTTTAGGTGATACGCAGTATTTT.

There are a few counts of this clonotype. The rearrangement joins TRBV6-1 to TRBJ2-1; 10 bases align to TRBD2. This CDR3 comprises 16 residues. Germline-derived CDR1 and CDR2 are MNHNS and SASEGT. V lost 2 bases, J lost 3 bases, and 4 bases stayed unmatched. CDR3 nucleotides: TGTGCCAGCAGTGAACGCCCTAGCGGGAGCTACAATGAGCAGTTCTTC. Protein product: CASSERPSGSYNEQFF.

This clonotype was seen only a few times. The CDR3 protein is CASGGPGRDGTEAFF. CDR3 bases: TGTGCCAGCGGAGGTCCAGGCCGCGACGGCACTGAAGCTTTCTTT. The chain links TRBV7-9 to TRBJ1-1; no clear D gene. Trimming stripped 8 bases from V and 4 bases from J, with 20 bases between. Germline V gene data show CDR1 as SEHNR and CDR2 as FQNEAQ (reference sequence). This CDR3 spans 15 amino acids.

This clonotype was recorded a few times. The rearrangement uses TRBV7-9 and TRBJ2-5; maybe TRBD2 (7 bases). The V gene's germline CDR1 is SEHNR and CDR2 FQNEAQ (reference sequence). This CDR3 has 14 residues. V lost 5 bases, J lost 5 bases, and 15 bases lay in between. CDR3 DNA sequence: TGTGCCAGCAGCCGGGGGGCGTCATACGAGACCCAGTACTTC. As protein: CASSRGASYETQYF.

The chain carries TRBV4-1 and TRBJ2-7; possible D gene TRBD2, 5 bases. CDR1 is MGHRA, CDR2 YSYEKL, per germline. With 6 bases removed from V and 0 bases from J, the gap between germline ends came to 21 bases. This CDR3 spans 17 amino acids. CDR3 sequence: CASSRDGGSGSSYEQYF. The CDR3 nucleotides are TGCGCCAGCAGTAGAGACGGAGGCAGCGGAAGCTCCTACGAGCAGTACTTC.

This clonotype was counted only a few times. The chain uses TRBV2 and TRBJ2-7; a weak D match, TRBD1 (5 bases). Germline assignment: CDR1 SNHLY and CDR2 FYNNEI. Trimming took 7 bases from V and 2 from J, leaving 12 bases between them. The CDR3 has 13 amino acids. The CDR3: CASNGGHAYEQYF. The CDR3 nucleotides are TGTGCCAGCAATGGCGGACACGCCTACGAGCAGTACTTC.

The chain uses TRBV5-6 and TRBJ2-2, with 10 nucleotides matching TRBD1. This CDR3 is built from 15 residues. Germline V lookup: CDR1 SGHDT, CDR2 YYEEEE. V lost 4 bases to trimming and J lost 4 bases; unmatched junction nucleotides: 4. CDR3 in DNA: TGTGCCAGCAGCCAAGACAGGGGGCTCACCGGGGAGCTGTTTTTT. As protein: CASSQDRGLTGELFF.